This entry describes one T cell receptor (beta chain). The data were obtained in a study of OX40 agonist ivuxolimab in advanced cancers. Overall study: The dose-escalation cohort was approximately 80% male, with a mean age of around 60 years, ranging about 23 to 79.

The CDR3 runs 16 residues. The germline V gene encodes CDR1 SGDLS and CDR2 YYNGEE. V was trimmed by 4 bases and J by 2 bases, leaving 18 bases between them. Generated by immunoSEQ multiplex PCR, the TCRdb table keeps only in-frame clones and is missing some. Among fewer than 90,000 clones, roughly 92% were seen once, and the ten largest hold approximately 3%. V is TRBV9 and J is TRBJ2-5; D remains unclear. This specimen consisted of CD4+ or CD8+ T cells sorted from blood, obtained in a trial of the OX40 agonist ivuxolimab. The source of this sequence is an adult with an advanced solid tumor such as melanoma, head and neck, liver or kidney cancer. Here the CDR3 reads CASSSTSGQVQETQYF. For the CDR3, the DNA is TGTGCCAGCAGCTCCACTTCCGGGCAGGTACAAGAGACCCAGTACTTC.